The present TCR beta chain was sequenced within a study of T-cell reconstitution after alpha-beta-depleted transplantation in children. Study outcomes and limitations: Two months or so post-transplant, alpha-beta T cells reportedly derived from several hundred expanded graft clones. A year had passed since transplant, and T-cell counts and diversity by then came mostly from newly produced T cells.

Germline loops: CDR1 SGHKS, CDR2 YYEKEE (reference sequence). V gave up 0 bases and J gave up 1 base, with 7 bases separating them. The CDR3 has 14 amino acids. Unique molecular identifiers were used in preparing the TCRbeta library. MiXCR, applied by TCRdb to the PCR reads, yields one record per CDR3 protein. The table records fewer than 350,000 distinct CDR3 sequences, around 7.3% of them present only once. The table lists this clonotype with a few counts. Its antigen is not identified. The chain joins TRBV5-5 to TRBJ2-5; no clear D. The receptor's source is a female patient between 2 and 15 years old who had a stem cell transplant for Fanconi anemia, so the T cells may come from the graft donor. The sample was peripheral blood, taken 360 days after TCRalphabeta/CD19-depleted stem cell transplant. Here the CDR3 reads CASSLGVSQETQYF. CDR3 DNA sequence: TGTGCCAGCAGCTTGGGTGTCAGCCAAGAGACCCAGTACTTC.